This T cell receptor beta chain was sequenced for a study of tissue T cells after allogeneic stem cell transplantation. Turning to the study itself: Tissue samples with histologically apparent lymphocytes on H&E review were prioritized for sequencing.

V was shortened by 2 bases and J by 5 bases, with 16 bases between the two germline ends. Per the germline V gene, CDR1 is MDHEN and CDR2 is SYDVKM. The CDR3 is 16 residues long. This clone appeared a few times. Generated by immunoSEQ multiplex PCR, the TCRdb table keeps only in-frame clones and is missing some. The sample holds about 6,300 clones, 69% seen once. The sample was tissue from the stomach, taken at autopsy. The rearrangement uses TRBV28 and TRBJ2-1; D perhaps matches TRBD2 (6 bases). This TCR was sampled from a woman aged 18 to 50 with breast cancer. The CDR3 DNA reads TGTGCCAGCAGTTTAATGGGGCGGGGATGGGACAATGAGCAGTTCTTC. As protein: CASSLMGRGWDNEQFF. Using reference TRBV28 and TRBJ2-1 for the parts outside the CDR3, the full variable domain is DVKVTQSSRYLVKRTGEKVFLECVQDMDHENMFWYRQDPGLGLRLIYFSYDVKMKEKGDIPEGYSVSREKKERFSLILESASTNQTSMYLCASSLMGRGWDNEQFFGPGTRLTVL.